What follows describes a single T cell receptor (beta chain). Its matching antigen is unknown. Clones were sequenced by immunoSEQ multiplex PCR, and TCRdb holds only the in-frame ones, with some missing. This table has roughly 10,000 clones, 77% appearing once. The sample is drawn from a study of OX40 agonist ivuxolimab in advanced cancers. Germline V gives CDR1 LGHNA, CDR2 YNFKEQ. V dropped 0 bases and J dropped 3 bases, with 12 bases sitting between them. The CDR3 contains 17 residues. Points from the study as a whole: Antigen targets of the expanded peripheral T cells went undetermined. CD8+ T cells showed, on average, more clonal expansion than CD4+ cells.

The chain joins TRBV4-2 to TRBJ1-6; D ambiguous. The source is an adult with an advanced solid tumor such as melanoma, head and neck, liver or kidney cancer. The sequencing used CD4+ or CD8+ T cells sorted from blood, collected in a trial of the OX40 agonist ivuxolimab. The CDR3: CASSQDRLGVYNSPLHF. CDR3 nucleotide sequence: TGTGCCAGCAGCCAAGATAGGTTAGGAGTCTATAATTCACCCCTCCACTTT.